What follows describes a single T cell receptor beta chain. The antigen it recognizes is unknown. Base quality data are lacking; no much larger clone is found one base away. This sample stems from a study of T cell repertoires in cytomegalovirus infection (dated by TCRdb to the late 2010s). Some background on the complete study: Alongside well-studied HLA-B-restricted epitopes, the peptide stimulations were aimed at recently identified HLA-C-restricted CMV epitopes, whose presentation resists viral immunomodulation. Because public TCR beta signatures pointed to carriage of CMV infection together with the matching HLA type, the HLA type of each donor mattered for the analysis.

Explained via the paper, the treatment or condition label denotes: in vitro stimulation with specific CMV peptide epitopes to enrich CMV-specific T cells. Sequencing instrument: Illumina HiSeq 1500. TCRdb reran the public reads through fastp at Q25 and MiXCR, keeping productive beta chains. Entries are consolidated by CDR3 protein sequence, retaining the most common genes and DNA. The sample profile shows some 940,000 distinct CDR3 sequences; approximately 30% of them were found once. 13% of the sample rests with the top ten. The research as a whole found: In both this cohort and an independent approximately 370-donor cohort, the cumulative frequency of public TCR beta family members distinguished carriers of CMV infection plus the relevant HLA type. In the ex vivo response, HLA-C-restricted CMV-specific TCR beta clonotypes were dominant, and in two of eight donors the single most frequent clonotype came from this HLA-C-restricted group.

CDR1 and CDR2, per the germline V gene, are ENHRY and SYGVKD. V and J are trimmed by 9 bases and 7 bases, and the gene matches miss 7 bases of the junction. The CDR3 measures 13 amino acids from cysteine to phenylalanine. Kept here is only the CDR3 DNA, which spans 39 bases and is read in frame from base 1. This sequence originates from a human donor in good health (CMV status not recorded). Some clones in this sample may be carry-over from other donors' samples. This material consisted of cultured CD8+ T cells from PBMCs, taken from culture after CMV antigen stimulation. The chain couples TRBV10-3 to TRBJ1-5, with 9 bases in between that match TRBD1. The CDR3 loop reads CAIWDREGQPQHF. Read as DNA, the sequence is TGTGCCATTTGGGACAGGGAGGGGCAGCCCCAGCATTTT.